A single sample gave rise to the 25 T cell receptor beta chains below, sequenced in a study of blood T cell repertoires in COVID-19. TCRdb's copy holds only in-frame clones and misses some; the assay was immunoSEQ multiplex PCR. In the table there are 250,000 or so clones, around nine tenths of which are singletons. Material: PBMCs or T cells enriched from blood (not recorded which). Source of these receptors: a middle-aged man who had recovered from COVID-19.

The V gene is TRBV28, the J gene TRBJ1-4; D ambiguous. V was pared by 4 bases and J by 2 bases, with 8 bases between. In germline, CDR1 is MDHEN, CDR2 SYDVKM. The CDR3 sequence is 14 residues long. CDR3 protein: CASSSGFTNEKLFF. In DNA, the CDR3 is TGTGCCAGCAGTTCAGGATTTACTAATGAAAAACTGTTTTTT.

This rearrangement joins TRBV4-1 to TRBJ2-1, with a tentative D call TRBD1 (7 bases). V gave up 1 base and J gave up 7 bases, with 17 bases separating them. The CDR3 is 16 amino acids. Germline V gives CDR1 MGHRA, CDR2 YSYEKL. CDR3 nucleotide sequence: TGCGCCAGCAGCCAAGGGCTGGCCAGGGGGGCTAATGAGCAGTTCTTC. Amino acid sequence: CASSQGLARGANEQFF.

V is TRBV2 and J is TRBJ2-7; TRBD2 matches 7 bases. The CDR3 length is 13 residues. The V gene's germline CDR1 is SNHLY and CDR2 FYNNEI. The junction had 7 bases not matched to a gene; V was cut back by 11 bases and J by 0 bases. This CDR3 reads CALQRGSSYEQYF. For the CDR3, the DNA is TGTGCCCTTCAGCGGGGAAGCTCCTACGAGCAGTACTTC.

The V gene is TRBV18, the J gene TRBJ2-7, with TRBD1 as a possible D gene (6 bases). V lost 3 bases, J lost 3 bases, and 15 bases lay in between. Germline V gene sequence: CDR1 KGHSH, CDR2 LQKENI. The CDR3 is 15 residues long. The CDR3 DNA is TGTGCCAGCTCACCCTATAGGACAGACTACTACGAGCAGTACTTC. This gives the protein CASSPYRTDYYEQYF. Combining the CDR3 with reference TRBV18 and TRBJ2-7 gives the whole variable domain NAGVMQNPRHLVRRRGQEARLRCSPMKGHSHVYWYRQLPEEGLKFMVYLQKENIIDESGMPKERFSAEFPKEGPSILRIQQVVRGDSAAYFCASSPYRTDYYEQYFGPGTRLTVT.

On this clone itself: At one of its ends the junction is not consistent with the germline gene, which may arise from a read error. The rearrangement joins TRBV7-7 to TRBJ2-1; 12 nucleotides align to TRBD2. The CDR3 consists of 17 residues. Germline CDR1 is SSHAT and CDR2 is FNYEAQ (reference sequence). The CDR3 nucleotides are TGTGCTAGCAGCTTAGGGCCTAGCGGGGGGGTGGACAATGAGCAGTTCTTC. It translates to CASSLGPSGGVDNEQFF.

This chain uses TRBV7-2 with TRBJ1-2, with 7 bases that match TRBD1. This CDR3 has 19 amino acids. After removal of 1 base from V and 3 bases from J, the junction contained 17 bases not matched to a gene. Germline V gene lookup returns CDR1 SGHTA and CDR2 FQGNSA. CDR3 bases: TGTGCCAGCAGCTTAGGACCACCGACAGGGACTTTATTACACTATGGCTACACCTTC. This translates into CASSLGPPTGTLLHYGYTF.

The rearrangement uses TRBV19 and TRBJ2-5; 8 nucleotides align to TRBD2. This CDR3 comprises 14 residues. V lost 1 base, J lost 5 bases, and 3 bases stayed unmatched. Germline loops: CDR1 LNHDA, CDR2 SQIVND (reference sequence). CDR3 sequence: CASSIASSGETQYF. The CDR3, as DNA: TGTGCCAGTAGTATAGCTTCTAGCGGGGAGACCCAGTACTTC.

The chain employs TRBV7-2 and TRBJ2-5, with D possibly being TRBD2 (6 bases). Germline V CDR1 and CDR2: SGHTA, FQGNSA. The V and J ends lost 1 base and 3 bases respectively, with 9 bases between them. This CDR3 region has 14 residues. CDR3 loop: CASSLDGRKETQYF. CDR3 bases: TGTGCCAGCAGCTTAGACGGGAGAAAAGAGACCCAGTACTTC.

The V and J genes are TRBV6-5 and TRBJ2-5, with D maybe TRBD2 (6 bases). In germline, CDR1 is MNHEY, CDR2 SVGAGI. CDR3 length equals 11 residues. Trimming shortened V by 7 bases and J by 12 bases, and 15 bases separated the two germline ends. The CDR3 is CASTLREAEYF. The CDR3 DNA follows: TGTGCCAGCACCCTAAGGGAGGCAGAGTACTTC.

The chain carries TRBV3-1 (or the pseudogene TRBV3-2) and TRBJ2-1, with unresolved D. Germline CDR1 is LGHDT and CDR2 is YNNKEL (reference sequence). The CDR3 sequence is 17 residues long. V was clipped by 0 bases and J by 2 bases, with 14 bases between them. The CDR3, as DNA: TGTGCCAGCAGCCAAGATTCCCAGCGTCCCACCTACAATGAGCAGTTCTTC. It yields the protein CASSQDSQRPTYNEQFF.

The rearrangement joins TRBV6-5 to TRBJ1-2; D gene unclear. CDR3 length equals 15 residues. Germline V gene lookup returns CDR1 MNHEY and CDR2 SVGAGI. The V end lost 0 bases, the J end lost 7 bases, and 15 bases lay between the germline ends. Here the CDR3 DNA reads TGTGCCAGCAGTTACTCGGCAACGCCCGCGGCTGGCTACACCTTC. Protein sequence: CASSYSATPAAGYTF.

The genes are TRBV25-1 and TRBJ1-4, with D tentatively TRBD1 (6 bases). This CDR3 contains 15 residues. V lost 6 bases, J lost 7 bases, and 18 bases lay in between. In germline, CDR1 is MGHDK, CDR2 SYGVNS. The CDR3 loop is CASSGTSIDPEKLFF. The CDR3 DNA reads as TGTGCCAGCAGCGGGACATCCATTGACCCTGAAAAACTGTTTTTT.

The chain recombines TRBV29-1 with TRBJ2-2, with a weak D call TRBD1 (5 bases). This CDR3 is built from 16 residues. V was pared by 4 bases and J by 1 base, with 16 bases between. Germline CDR1 is SQVTM and CDR2 is ANQGSEA. CDR3 bases: TGCAGCGTTGGGGGCCGATCCGGTTGGAACACCGGGGAGCTGTTTTTT. Its translation is CSVGGRSGWNTGELFF.

The genes are TRBV18 and TRBJ1-1; D not resolved. The CDR3 runs 13 residues. Trimming shortened V by 2 bases and J by 4 bases, and 8 bases separated the two germline ends. Looked up from germline, CDR1 is KGHSH and CDR2 is LQKENI. The CDR3 coding sequence is TGTGCCAGCTCACCAAAAACCGGCACTGAAGCTTTCTTT. Protein product: CASSPKTGTEAFF.

The rearrangement uses TRBV18 and TRBJ1-1; possibly TRBD1 for D (5 bases). Germline CDR1 and CDR2: KGHSH and LQKENI. Between the trimmed V and J ends, which lost 1 base and 4 bases, there was a span of 19 bases. CDR3 length: 17 residues. CDR3 DNA sequence: TGTGCCAGCTCACCACTTCTGGGGGAGGGCCGGGGCACTGAAGCTTTCTTT. Translated, it gives CASSPLLGEGRGTEAFF. Complete variable domain (other parts from reference TRBV18 and TRBJ1-1): NAGVMQNPRHLVRRRGQEARLRCSPMKGHSHVYWYRQLPEEGLKFMVYLQKENIIDESGMPKERFSAEFPKEGPSILRIQQVVRGDSAAYFCASSPLLGEGRGTEAFFGQGTRLTVV.

This rearrangement joins TRBV5-1 to TRBJ2-1, with 7 bases matching TRBD1. Germline V gives CDR1 SGHRS, CDR2 YFSETQ. The V gene end was trimmed by 0 bases and the J gene end by 4 bases; junction bases not matched to a gene: 4. The CDR3 consists of 15 residues. The CDR3 reads CASSLVGTEYNEQFF. The CDR3 DNA sequence: TGCGCCAGCAGCTTGGTTGGGACAGAATACAATGAGCAGTTCTTC.

This sequence joins TRBV19 and TRBJ2-7, with D possibly TRBD1 on 5 matching bases. This CDR3 region has 14 residues. V lost 6 bases and J 3 bases, leaving 15 bases between the germline ends. Germline V gene sequence: CDR1 LNHDA, CDR2 SQIVND (reference sequence). Written as DNA, the CDR3 is TGTGCCAGTAGCAAGACAGAAATCTACTACGAGCAGTACTTC. Protein: CASSKTEIYYEQYF.

The gene calls are TRBV5-5 and TRBJ1-3, with TRBD1 matching over 8 bases. Germline V gene lookup returns CDR1 SGHKS and CDR2 YYEKEE (reference sequence). This CDR3 is built from 16 residues. V lost 2 bases to trimming and J lost 1 base; unmatched junction nucleotides: 5. The CDR3: CASSFATGASGNTIYF. Written as DNA, the CDR3 is TGTGCCAGCAGCTTTGCGACAGGGGCTTCTGGAAACACCATATATTTT. Full variable domain (missing parts from reference TRBV5-5 and TRBJ1-3): DAGVTQSPTHLIKTRGQQVTLRCSPISGHKSVSWYQQVLGQGPQFIFQYYEKEERGRGNFPDRFSARQFPNYSSELNVNALLLGDSALYLCASSFATGASGNTIYFGEGSWLTVV.

The chain is built from TRBV6-1 and TRBJ1-1; no clear D gene. CDR1 is MNHNS, CDR2 SASEGT, per germline. The CDR3 covers 20 residues. V was shortened by 3 bases and J by 0 bases, with 26 bases between the two germline ends. The DNA of the CDR3 is TGTGCCAGCAGTGACCGGCAGTCGTCGTGGTCCCTCGAGGTGAACACTGAAGCTTTCTTT. Residues: CASSDRQSSWSLEVNTEAFF.

CDR3 in DNA: TGTGCCAGCGACCTCGGACGGGGTGAAGCTTTCTTT. Protein: CASDLGRGEAFF. The chain uses TRBV6-6 and TRBJ1-1, with D hard to call. The V end lost 8 bases, the J end lost 7 bases, and 14 bases lay between the germline ends. CDR3 length equals 12 residues. Germline V gene data show CDR1 as MNHNY and CDR2 as SVGAGI (reference sequence).

V gene TRBV18 combines with J gene TRBJ2-3, with D tentatively TRBD2 (6 bases). The germline V gene encodes CDR1 KGHSH and CDR2 LQKENI. The CDR3 extends over 18 amino acids. The V end was cut by 3 bases, the J end by 1 base, with 20 bases between. The CDR3 DNA reads TGTGCCAGCTCACCCACGCAATCGGGGCGGGGCGGCACAGATACGCAGTATTTT. The encoded protein is CASSPTQSGRGGTDTQYF.

The J gene is TRBJ2-7, the V gene TRBV7-9; 7 bases match TRBD2. Germline CDR1 and CDR2: SEHNR and FQNEAQ (reference sequence). CDR3 length: 14 residues. With 3 bases clipped from V and 5 bases from J, the junction kept 7 bases outside the gene matches. CDR3 protein: CASSFNGLVDEQYF. The CDR3 DNA reads TGTGCCAGCAGCTTCAACGGACTAGTGGACGAGCAGTACTTC.

The chain combines TRBV21-1 with TRBJ2-1; TRBD1, as called in the table, went unchecked against the DNA. TRBV21-1 is marked as a pseudogene. The CDR3 runs to 17 residues. The CDR3 DNA reads as TGTGCCAGCAGCAATCGACAGTTCGAGACCCCCTACAATGAGCAGTTCTTC. Encoded protein: CASSNRQFETPYNEQFF.

The chain's CDR3 is CASSLLQETQYF. The CDR3 region has the DNA TGTGCCAGCAGTTTATTACAAGAGACCCAGTACTTC. The chain couples TRBV27 to TRBJ2-5; D is unresolved. CDR3 length: 12 amino acids. Trimming took 1 base from V and 2 from J, leaving 2 bases between them. Germline loops: CDR1 MNHEY, CDR2 SMNVEV (reference sequence).

This rearrangement joins TRBV19 to TRBJ2-1; 9 bases are a match to TRBD1. Germline lookup yields CDR1 LNHDA and CDR2 SQIVND (reference sequence). V lost 4 bases to trimming and J lost 7 bases; unmatched junction nucleotides: 11. The CDR3 has 16 amino acids. CDR3 protein: CASSTYGTGKRNEQFF. The CDR3 nucleotides read TGTGCCAGTAGTACCTACGGGACAGGGAAGAGGAATGAGCAGTTCTTC.